This T cell receptor (beta chain) was profiled in a study of shared clonotypes between healthy human individuals. Whole-study findings and limits: Limited genetic and exposure-history diversity came from having few donors. When naive CD4 clonotypes were compared across a handful of donors, approximately 5% were shared. Larger estimated richness was generally recorded for naive subsets relative to memory subsets.

Data came from immunoSEQ multiplex PCR; TCRdb stores just in-frame clones and leaves some out. The sample consists of around 2,000,000 clones, 93% of them appearing once. Positive CCR7 selection of CD45RO-negative cells yielded the naive CD8 cells, and terminally differentiated effector memory CD45RA+ cells were excluded. The donors were all Caucasian adults (living in Nashville, Tennessee). Regarding this clone: The target antigen is unknown.

V dropped 5 bases and J dropped 2; count of bases not matched to a gene: 5. The germline gives CDR1 MDHEN, CDR2 SYDVKM. The CDR3 runs to 14 residues. The chain has TRBV28 and TRBJ2-7; 8 bases line up with TRBD2. Sequenced: naive CD8+ T cells from PBMCs. The TCR was taken from a man aged 18 to 29 in good health. Some clones in this sample may be carry-over from other donors' samples. The CDR3 protein is CASSIAGNTYEQYF. Here the CDR3 DNA reads TGTGCCAGCAGTATAGCGGGAAACACCTACGAGCAGTACTTC.